The T cell receptor beta chain described here comes from a study of somatic mutations in cytotoxic T cells in rheumatoid arthritis. Study-wide findings and caveats: Age-dependent increases in CD8+ clonality occurred in rheumatoid arthritis patients but not in healthy controls. Clonality of CD8+ T cells, which was compared between rheumatoid arthritis patients and age-matched healthy controls, did not differ significantly.

Profiled with immunoSEQ multiplex PCR; TCRdb holds only in-frame clones, not every one. The repertoire has under 20,000 clones, roughly four fifths of them found once; the top ten carry around an eighth. A remark on this clone: Its cognate antigen is unknown.

Input material: CD8+ T cells sorted from blood. This receptor was taken from an adult with rheumatoid arthritis.

The CDR3 nucleotides read TGTGCCAGCAGCCAAGATTCGACAGGGTACAATGAGCAGTTCTTC. It yields the protein CASSQDSTGYNEQFF. This chain joins TRBV4-2 and TRBJ2-1, with TRBD1 matching over 7 bases. The germline gives CDR1 LGHNA, CDR2 YNFKEQ. After removal of 0 bases from V and 4 bases from J, the junction contained 3 bases not matched to a gene. This CDR3 region has 15 residues.